The subject of this entry is one T cell receptor beta chain. V was cut by 5 bases and J by 10 bases, with 12 bases left in between. This CDR3 is built from 13 residues. Germline values: CDR1 MNHEY, CDR2 SMNVEV (reference sequence). This sample is part of a study of blood T cell repertoires in COVID-19. Study-wide background: From the United States, Italy and Spain came samples of acute and convalescent COVID-19. T cells, B-cell-depleted T cells, or PBMCs provided the cDNA or gDNA that served as material.

Authors' processing steps: Amplifying reference gene primers gave estimates of nucleated cell counts. Method: immunoSEQ multiplex PCR; TCRdb's copy keeps in-frame clones and lacks some. V, J and clone size are taken as reported in that table, and D and trimming were inferred from the DNA itself. The table lists 60,000 or so clones, roughly 85% of them singletons. The sequencing input was peripheral blood. The TCR originated in a human donor in a cohort sampled during active COVID-19. The chain has TRBV27 and TRBJ1-6; no definite D call. In nucleotides, the CDR3 is TGTGCCAGCAGTGTGAGGGCAGAATCACCCCTCCACTTT. Translated, it gives CASSVRAESPLHF.